A single sample is the source of the 10 T cell receptor beta chains below, sequenced in a study of synovial regulatory T cells in juvenile arthritis. Clones were read by immunoSEQ multiplex PCR, and TCRdb kept only the in-frame ones, dropping some. The listing contains 9,000 to 10,000 clones. Sequencing used Treg cells from blood. Specified subset: remaining (HLA-DR-negative) circulating blood Treg cells. These receptors were obtained from a donor aged 2-30 years with juvenile idiopathic arthritis.

The CDR3 sequence: CASSSGQGTYEQYF. V usage is TRBV5-1 and J usage is TRBJ2-7; TCRdb names TRBD1, which stays unverified in the absence of DNA. The CDR3 runs 14 residues. No DNA accompanies this entry. Looked up from germline, CDR1 is SGHRS and CDR2 is YFSETQ.

The V gene is TRBV7-9, the J gene TRBJ1-2; TCRdb indicates TRBD1, and absent DNA this call remains unverified. The CDR3 has 13 amino acids. Only the protein is available. Germline assignment: CDR1 SEHNR and CDR2 FQNEAQ (reference sequence). CDR3 sequence: CASSLGGGFSYTF.

The rearrangement links TRBV5-4 to TRBJ2-7; checking the TCRdb D call of TRBD2 is not possible without DNA. The CDR3 extends over 13 amino acids. Only the protein is available. The germline CDR1 and CDR2 sequences are SGHNT and YYREEE (reference sequence). Here the CDR3 reads CASIPASLYEQYF.

This chain uses TRBV19 with TRBJ2-4; checking the TCRdb D call of TRBD1 is not possible without DNA. Germline V lookup: CDR1 LNHDA, CDR2 SQIVND (reference sequence). The CDR3 has 14 amino acids. No coding sequence is recorded. This CDR3 reads CASTPATPQNIQYF.

V gene TRBV7-2 combines with J gene TRBJ2-7; TCRdb reports TRBD1, a call that lacks DNA to check it against. The CDR3 covers 17 residues. Only the protein is available. Germline V gene sequence: CDR1 SGHTA, CDR2 FQGNSA. CDR3 residues: CASSLVRGGGDVYEQYF.

CDR3: CASSLGASGSGNTIYF. The genes are TRBV5-4 and TRBJ1-3. CDR1 is SGHNT, CDR2 YYREEE, per germline (reference sequence). The CDR3 has 16 amino acids. Only the protein sequence is given. Full variable domain (rest looked up from reference TRBV5-4 and TRBJ1-3): ETGVTQSPTHLIKTRGQQVTLRCSSQSGHNTVSWYQQALGQGPQFIFQYYREEENGRGNFPPRFSGLQFPNYSSELNVNALELDDSALYLCASSLGASGSGNTIYFGEGSWLTVV.

The chain uses TRBV19 and TRBJ2-7; TCRdb outputs TRBD2, but without DNA this stays unchecked. Germline-derived CDR1 and CDR2 are LNHDA and SQIVND (reference sequence). The CDR3 is made up of 15 amino acids. Only the protein is on record. CDR3 in amino acids: CASSRFLGTHYEQYF.

The rearrangement uses TRBV18 and TRBJ2-1. Germline V gene data show CDR1 as KGHSH and CDR2 as LQKENI. This CDR3 spans 17 amino acids. No DNA sequence was recorded. The CDR3 is CASSPVSTLAAYNEQFF.

J is TRBJ1-6 and V is TRBV2; TCRdb reports TRBD1, a call that lacks DNA to check it against. CDR1 and CDR2 (germline): SNHLY, FYNNEI. CDR3 length: 15 residues. No nucleotide data were recorded. The CDR3 loop reads CASSESGLFNSPLHF. The complete variable domain, with remaining parts taken from reference TRBV2 and TRBJ1-6, reads EPEVTQTPSHQVTQMGQEVILRCVPISNHLYFYWYRQILGQKVEFLVSFYNNEISEKSEIFDDQFSVERPDGSNFTLKIRSTKLEDSAMYFCASSESGLFNSPLHFGNGTRLTVT.

Frequency places this clone as medium-sized. This chain uses TRBV19 with TRBJ1-1. Per germline, CDR1 LNHDA and CDR2 SQIVND (reference sequence). The CDR3 extends over 14 amino acids. This entry has no DNA. CDR3 residues: CASRGGEPNTEAFF. Drawing the rest from reference TRBV19 and TRBJ1-1, the complete variable domain is DGGITQSPKYLFRKEGQNVTLSCEQNLNHDAMYWYRQDPGQGLRLIYYSQIVNDFQKGDIAEGYSVSREKKESFPLTVTSAQKNPTAFYLCASRGGEPNTEAFFGQGTRLTVV.